These T cell receptor beta chains were read from a single sample in a study of CD8 T cells in Susac syndrome. TCRdb ran MiXCR on the immunoSEQ multiplex PCR reads and lists one entry per CDR3 protein. The data contain hundreds of thousands of distinct CDR3 sequences, roughly 94% of them seen just once; the ten biggest clones take up around 0.076%. Sequenced sample: CD4+ T cells from PBMCs. The source is a human donor with multiple sclerosis. CDR3s include the opening cysteine and the closing phenylalanine or tryptophan. The order of the fields is clone size, J gene, D gene, V gene, CDR3 length, CDR3 protein, CDR3 DNA. A D gene is named only where the DNA matches it firmly. Part of the rows lack a size; the others show once, few, many or a class for expanded clones.

>-|TRBJ1-4|-|TRBV6-1|17
CASSPILQGEDSEKLFF
TGTGCCAGCAGTCCCATCCTACAGGGCGAGGATAGTGAAAAACTGTTTTTT
>-|TRBJ2-5|-|TRBV20-1|14
CSARRSSTQETQYF
TGCAGTGCTAGGAGGAGCAGTACACAAGAGACCCAGTACTTC
>-|TRBJ1-6|TRBD1|TRBV7-2|15
CASSSRQGVNSPLHF
TGTGCCAGCAGCTCCCGACAGGGCGTTAATTCACCCCTCCACTTT
>-|TRBJ2-7|TRBD2|TRBV20-1|17
CSARDEGLAGGPGEQYF
TGCAGTGCTAGAGATGAGGGACTAGCGGGGGGGCCCGGCGAGCAGTACTTC
>-|TRBJ2-3|TRBD2|TRBV20-1|14
CSARTSGTTDTQYF
TGCAGTGCCCGGACTAGCGGGACCACAGATACGCAGTATTTT
>-|TRBJ1-5|-|TRBV12-3/TRBV12-4|14
CASTPTGGNQPQHF
TGTGCCAGCACCCCCACCGGGGGCAATCAGCCCCAGCATTTT
>-|TRBJ2-3|TRBD2|TRBV7-9|19
CASSGPRLAGSYSTDTQYF
TGTGCCAGCAGTGGGCCCAGACTAGCGGGGAGCTACAGCACAGATACGCAGTATTTT
>-|TRBJ2-4|TRBD1|TRBV29-1|12
CSVLTGGDIQYF
TGCAGCGTTTTGACAGGGGGGGACATTCAGTACTTC
>-|TRBJ2-3|-|TRBV30|14
CAWSVGGDVDTQYF
TGTGCCTGGAGTGTAGGCGGTGACGTGGATACGCAGTATTTT
>-|TRBJ2-2|-|TRBV9|15
CASSVQGLDTGELFF
TGTGCCAGCAGCGTACAGGGGTTGGACACCGGGGAGCTGTTTTTT
>once|TRBJ1-1|-|TRBV2|11
CASLRVTEAFF
TGTGCCAGCTTAAGGGTAACTGAAGCTTTCTTT
>-|TRBJ1-2|TRBD1|TRBV9|12
CASSADRAGYTF
TGTGCCAGCAGCGCCGACAGGGCTGGCTACACCTTC
>-|TRBJ2-3|TRBD1|TRBV20-1|14
CSGSGTGDTDTQYF
TGCAGCGGATCGGGGACAGGGGACACAGATACGCAGTATTTT
>-|TRBJ1-2|-|TRBV12-3/TRBV12-4|14
CASSLAGKAYGYTF
TGTGCCAGCAGTTTAGCAGGCAAGGCCTATGGCTACACCTTC
>-|TRBJ2-7|-|TRBV20-1|14
CSARWGLGSYEQYF
TGCAGTGCTAGGTGGGGGCTGGGGTCCTACGAGCAGTACTTC
>-|TRBJ1-4|TRBD1|TRBV29-1|16
CSVEDRGQGENEKLFF
TGCAGCGTTGAAGATCGAGGACAGGGGGAAAATGAAAAACTGTTTTTT
>-|TRBJ1-1|TRBD1|TRBV3-1|14
CASRETGWETEAFF
TGTGCCAGCAGAGAGACAGGGTGGGAAACTGAAGCTTTCTTT
>-|TRBJ1-5|-|TRBV6-5|14
CASSRRGGGQPQHF
TGTGCCAGCAGCAGAAGAGGGGGTGGTCAGCCCCAGCATTTT
>-|TRBJ2-4|-|TRBV30|12
CAWRAGQNIQYF
TGTGCCTGGAGAGCTGGCCAAAACATTCAGTACTTC
>-|TRBJ2-7|-|TRBV20-1|12
CSASQGGNEQYF
TGCAGTGCTAGCCAGGGCGGGAACGAGCAGTACTTC
>-|TRBJ1-2|-|TRBV20-1|11
CSARRRDGYTF
TGCAGTGCTAGGCGAAGGGATGGCTACACCTTC
>-|TRBJ1-2|TRBD1|TRBV3-1|15
CASSQGGQGTSGYTF
TGTGCCAGCAGCCAGGGTGGACAGGGGACGAGTGGCTACACCTTC
>-|TRBJ2-1|TRBD2|TRBV6-1|17
CASSGTSGGSTYNEQFF
TGTGCCAGCAGTGGGACTAGCGGGGGGTCGACCTACAATGAGCAGTTCTTC
>-|TRBJ1-4|-|TRBV3-1|14
CASSQFSTNEKLFF
TGTGCCAGCAGCCAATTCTCAACTAATGAAAAACTGTTTTTT
>-|TRBJ2-6|-|TRBV9|18
CASSTRQELTSGANVLTF
TGTGCCAGCAGCACCCGACAGGAGTTAACCTCTGGGGCCAACGTCCTGACTTTC
>-|TRBJ1-2|-|TRBV9|15
CASSPRTGENYGYTF
TGTGCCAGCAGCCCCCGGACGGGGGAAAACTATGGCTACACCTTC
>-|TRBJ1-6|-|TRBV7-8|15
CASRASSWIGSPLHF
TGTGCCAGCAGAGCTTCAAGTTGGATCGGTTCACCCCTCCACTTT
>-|TRBJ2-1|-|TRBV20-1|14
CSASPGVTYNEQFF
TGCAGTGCTAGTCCGGGGGTGACCTACAATGAGCAGTTCTTC
>-|TRBJ2-1|TRBD1|TRBV5-1|15
CASSATGTGGNEQFF
TGCGCCAGCAGCGCGACCGGGACAGGGGGCAATGAGCAGTTCTTC
>once|TRBJ1-1|-|TRBV20-1|14
CSAPPVGLNTEAFF
TGCAGTGCCCCTCCGGTAGGGCTGAACACTGAAGCTTTCTTT
>-|TRBJ2-5|-|TRBV12-3/TRBV12-4|13
CASSSGFRETQYF
TGTGCCAGCAGTTCAGGGTTCCGGGAGACCCAGTACTTC
>-|TRBJ2-5|-|TRBV29-1|12
CSGRDSEETQYF
TGCAGCGGCCGGGACTCGGAAGAGACCCAGTACTTC
>once|TRBJ2-1|TRBD2|TRBV6-5|14
CASSSSGGAVEQFF
TGTGCCAGCAGTTCCTCGGGAGGGGCCGTTGAGCAGTTCTTC
>once|TRBJ1-2|-|TRBV30|15
CACVDRTKDNYGYTF
TGTGCCTGCGTTGACAGAACAAAAGATAACTATGGCTACACCTTC
>once|TRBJ1-1|-|TRBV4-2|16
CASSLIQGAGNTEAFF
TGTGCCAGCAGCTTGATACAGGGCGCGGGCAACACTGAAGCTTTCTTT
>once|TRBJ1-1|-|TRBV29-1|13
CSAGRSLNTEAFF
TGCAGCGCTGGACGGTCTTTGAACACTGAAGCTTTCTTT
>-|TRBJ1-2|TRBD1|TRBV29-1|16
CSVVNRGTGGLHGYTF
TGCAGCGTTGTTAATCGCGGGACAGGAGGGTTACATGGCTACACCTTC
>-|TRBJ2-1|TRBD2|TRBV20-1|15
CSVDVTSGGRDEQFF
TGCAGTGTCGACGTCACTAGCGGGGGTAGGGATGAGCAGTTCTTC
>-|TRBJ2-3|-|TRBV21-1|17
CASRRPTGRIHRDTQYF
TGTGCCAGCAGACGCCCTACCGGGCGGATACACAGAGATACGCAGTATTTT
>-|TRBJ2-1|TRBD2|TRBV6-1|16
CASSRAGGPSYNEQFF
TGTGCCAGCAGTCGAGCGGGGGGGCCCTCCTACAATGAGCAGTTCTTC
>-|TRBJ1-2|-|TRBV12-3/TRBV12-4|15
CASSLAYSFNYGYTF
TGTGCCAGCAGTTTAGCATACAGCTTTAACTATGGCTACACCTTC
>-|TRBJ1-2|-|TRBV29-1|13
CSVEPYQAYGYTF
TGCAGCGTCGAACCCTATCAGGCATATGGCTACACCTTC
>-|TRBJ1-2|TRBD1|TRBV6-4|13
CASSMTGSYGYTF
TGTGCCAGCAGTATGACAGGGAGCTATGGCTACACCTTC
>-|TRBJ2-7|-|TRBV28|15
CASSLPGPTPYEQYF
TGTGCCAGCAGTTTACCCGGACCCACCCCCTACGAGCAGTACTTC
>-|TRBJ2-1|-|TRBV29-1|13
CSDRRSSYNEQFF
TGCAGCGACAGGAGGAGCTCCTACAATGAGCAGTTCTTC